The clone carrying this T cell receptor (beta chain) was picked up a small number of times. The data originate from a study of blood T cell repertoires in COVID-19. Methods used by the authors: Counts of nucleated cells, estimated from reference gene primer amplification, were obtained. Repertoires were generated with immunoSEQ multiplex PCR, while TCRdb's copy carries only in-frame clones and drops some. Clone size and the V and J calls come from that table; the DNA yielded D and trimming. The repertoire includes approximately 170,000 clones, around four fifths of them detected once, and 10% to 15% sits in the top ten. The V gene end was trimmed by 4 bases and the J gene end by 4 bases; junction bases not matched to a gene: 9. Germline V lookup: CDR1 SGHKS, CDR2 YYEKEE (reference sequence). The CDR3 has 17 amino acids.

V gene TRBV5-5 combines with J gene TRBJ2-1; 12 bases fit TRBD2. What was sequenced was peripheral blood. The clonotype was recovered from a man aged 65 to 85 who had recovered from COVID-19. CDR3 residues: CASSGRLAGAVYNEQFF. The CDR3 DNA is TGTGCCAGCAGCGGAAGACTAGCGGGAGCAGTATACAATGAGCAGTTCTTC.